This TCR beta chain was profiled in a study of beta chain features in type 1 diabetes. Comment on this clone: The antigen is undetermined.

Study-wide points: A moderate, significant TCRB CDR3 shortening appeared in type 1 diabetes across four CD4+ subsets.

Donors underwent one heparinised blood draw, around 100 mL on average. CD45RO/CCR7/CD25/CD127/CD95/CD27 staining was used to isolate CD4+ naive, central memory, regulatory and stem cell-like memory cells by sorting. Expressed TCRB transcripts got sequenced, as all isolated RNA was reverse transcribed. Method: immunoSEQ multiplex PCR; TCRdb's copy keeps in-frame clones and lacks some. The sample carries 970,000 or so clones, roughly a sixth recorded once. Trimming took 7 bases from V and 6 from J; bases not matched to a gene: 10. The germline V gene has CDR1 MNHNS and CDR2 SASEGT. CDR3 length: 15 residues.

This TCR was sampled from a woman between 18 and 29 years old in good health. The V and J genes are TRBV6-1 and TRBJ2-2, with 8 nucleotides matching TRBD2. The sequenced material came from naive CD4+ T cells from blood. The CDR3 coding sequence is TGTGCCAGCACCCTGAGCGGGAGCCTTGCCGGGGAGCTGTTTTTT. This translates into CASTLSGSLAGELFF.